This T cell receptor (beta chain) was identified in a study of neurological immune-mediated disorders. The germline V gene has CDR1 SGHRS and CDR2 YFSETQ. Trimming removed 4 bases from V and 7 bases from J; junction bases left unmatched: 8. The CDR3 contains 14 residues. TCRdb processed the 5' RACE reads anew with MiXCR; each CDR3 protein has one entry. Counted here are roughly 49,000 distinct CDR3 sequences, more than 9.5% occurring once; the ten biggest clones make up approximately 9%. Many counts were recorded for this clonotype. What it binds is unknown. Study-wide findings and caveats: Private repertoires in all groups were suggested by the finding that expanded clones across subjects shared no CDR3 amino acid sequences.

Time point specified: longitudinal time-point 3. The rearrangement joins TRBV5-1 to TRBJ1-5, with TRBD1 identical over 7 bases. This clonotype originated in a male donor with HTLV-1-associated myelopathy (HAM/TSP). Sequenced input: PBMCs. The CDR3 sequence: CASSSGQEEQPQHF. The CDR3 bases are TGCGCCAGCAGCAGCGGACAGGAGGAACAGCCCCAGCATTTT.